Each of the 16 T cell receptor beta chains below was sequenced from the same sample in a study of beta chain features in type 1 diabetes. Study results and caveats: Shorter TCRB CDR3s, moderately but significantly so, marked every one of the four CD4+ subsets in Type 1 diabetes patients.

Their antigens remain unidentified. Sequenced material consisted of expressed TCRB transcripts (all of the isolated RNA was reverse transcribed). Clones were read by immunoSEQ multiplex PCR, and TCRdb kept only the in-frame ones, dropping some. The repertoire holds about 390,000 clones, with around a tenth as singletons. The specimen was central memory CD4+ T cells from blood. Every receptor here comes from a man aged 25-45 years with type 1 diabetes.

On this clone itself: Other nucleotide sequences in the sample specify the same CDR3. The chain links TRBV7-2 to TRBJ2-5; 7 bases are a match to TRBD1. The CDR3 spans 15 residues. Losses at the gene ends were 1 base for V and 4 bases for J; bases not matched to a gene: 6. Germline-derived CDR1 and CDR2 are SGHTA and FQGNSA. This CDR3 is CASSLGRGIRETQYF. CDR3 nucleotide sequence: TGTGCCAGCAGCTTAGGCAGGGGGATCCGAGAGACCCAGTACTTC.

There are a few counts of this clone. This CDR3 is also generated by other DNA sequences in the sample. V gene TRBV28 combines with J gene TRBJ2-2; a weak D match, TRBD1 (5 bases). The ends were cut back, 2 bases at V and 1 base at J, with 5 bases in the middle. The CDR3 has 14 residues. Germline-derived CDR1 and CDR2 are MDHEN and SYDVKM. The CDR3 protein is CASSLGQNTGELFF. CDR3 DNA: TGTGCCAGCAGTTTAGGACAGAACACCGGGGAGCTGTTTTTT. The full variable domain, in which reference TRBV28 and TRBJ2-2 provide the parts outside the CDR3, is DVKVTQSSRYLVKRTGEKVFLECVQDMDHENMFWYRQDPGLGLRLIYFSYDVKMKEKGDIPEGYSVSREKKERFSLILESASTNQTSMYLCASSLGQNTGELFFGEGSRLTVL.

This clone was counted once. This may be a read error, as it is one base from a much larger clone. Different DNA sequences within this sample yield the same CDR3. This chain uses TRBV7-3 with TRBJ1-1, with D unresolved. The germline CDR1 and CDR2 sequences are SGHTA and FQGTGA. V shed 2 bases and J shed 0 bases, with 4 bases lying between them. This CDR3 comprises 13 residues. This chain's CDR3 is CASSLHLNTEAFF. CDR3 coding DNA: TGTGCCAGCAGCTTACACTTGAACACTGAAGCTTTCTTT.

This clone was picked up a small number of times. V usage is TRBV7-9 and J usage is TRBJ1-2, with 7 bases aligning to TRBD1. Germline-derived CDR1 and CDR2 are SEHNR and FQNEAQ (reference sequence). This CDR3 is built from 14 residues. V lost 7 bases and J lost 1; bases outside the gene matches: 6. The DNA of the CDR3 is TGTGCCAGCAAGGACAGGTTTGATAACTATGGCTACACCTTC. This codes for CASKDRFDNYGYTF.

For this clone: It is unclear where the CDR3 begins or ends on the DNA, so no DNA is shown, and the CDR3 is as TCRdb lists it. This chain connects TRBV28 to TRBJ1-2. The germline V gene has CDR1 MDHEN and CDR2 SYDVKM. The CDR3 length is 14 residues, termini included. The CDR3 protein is CASSFYVGLGIDTF.

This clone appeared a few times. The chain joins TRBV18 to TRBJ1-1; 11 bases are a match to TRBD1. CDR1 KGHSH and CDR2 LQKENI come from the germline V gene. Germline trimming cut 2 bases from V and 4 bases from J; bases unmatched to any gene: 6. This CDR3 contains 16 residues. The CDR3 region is CASSPRGQGAGTEAFF. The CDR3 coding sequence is TGTGCCAGCTCACCAAGAGGACAGGGGGCGGGCACTGAAGCTTTCTTT. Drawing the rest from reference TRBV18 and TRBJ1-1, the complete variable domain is NAGVMQNPRHLVRRRGQEARLRCSPMKGHSHVYWYRQLPEEGLKFMVYLQKENIIDESGMPKERFSAEFPKEGPSILRIQQVVRGDSAAYFCASSPRGQGAGTEAFFGQGTRLTVV.

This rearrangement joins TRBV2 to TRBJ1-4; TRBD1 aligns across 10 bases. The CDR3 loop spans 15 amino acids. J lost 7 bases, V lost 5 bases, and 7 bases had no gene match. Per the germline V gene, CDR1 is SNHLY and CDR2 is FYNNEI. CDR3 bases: TGTGCCAGCAGTAATTTCGGACAGGGGGGTGAAAAACTGTTTTTT. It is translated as CASSNFGQGGEKLFF.

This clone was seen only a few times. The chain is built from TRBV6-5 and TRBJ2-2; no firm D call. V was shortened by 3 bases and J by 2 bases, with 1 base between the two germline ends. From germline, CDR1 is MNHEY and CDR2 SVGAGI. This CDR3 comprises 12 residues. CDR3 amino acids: CASSYNTGELFF. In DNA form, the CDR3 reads TGTGCCAGCAGTTATAACACCGGGGAGCTGTTTTTT.

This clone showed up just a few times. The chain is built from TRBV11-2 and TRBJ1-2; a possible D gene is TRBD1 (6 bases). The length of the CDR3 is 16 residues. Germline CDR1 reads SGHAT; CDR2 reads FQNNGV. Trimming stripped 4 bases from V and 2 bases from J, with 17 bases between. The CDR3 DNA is TGTGCCAGCAGCTCGCTTTTGGACAGCTCCAACTATGGCTACACCTTC. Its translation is CASSSLLDSSNYGYTF. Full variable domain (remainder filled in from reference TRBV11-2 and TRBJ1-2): EAGVAQSPRYKIIEKRQSVAFWCNPISGHATLYWYQQILGQGPKLLIQFQNNGVVDDSQLPKDRFSAERLKGVDSTLKIQPAKLEDSAVYLCASSSLLDSSNYGYTFGSGTRLTVV.

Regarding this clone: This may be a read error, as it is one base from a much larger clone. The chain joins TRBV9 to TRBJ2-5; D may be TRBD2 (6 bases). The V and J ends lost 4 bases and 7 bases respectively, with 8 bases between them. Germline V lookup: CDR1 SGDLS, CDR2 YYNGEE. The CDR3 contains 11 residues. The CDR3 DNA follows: TGTGCCAGCAGCTTAGCGGTGACCCAGTACTTC. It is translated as CASSLAVTQYF.

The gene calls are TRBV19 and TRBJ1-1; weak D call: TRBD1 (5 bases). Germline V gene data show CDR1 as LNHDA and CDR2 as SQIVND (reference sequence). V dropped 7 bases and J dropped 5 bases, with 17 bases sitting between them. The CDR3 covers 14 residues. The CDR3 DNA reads TGTGCCAGTATATCCGAGGGACTGTCAACTGAAGCTTTCTTT. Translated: CASISEGLSTEAFF.

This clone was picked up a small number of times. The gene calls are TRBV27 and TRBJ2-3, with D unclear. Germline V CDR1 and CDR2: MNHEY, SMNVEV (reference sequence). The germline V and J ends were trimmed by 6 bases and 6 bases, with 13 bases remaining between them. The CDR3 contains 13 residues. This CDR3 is CASRPADRDTQYF. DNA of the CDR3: TGTGCCAGCAGACCCGCAGATCGCGATACGCAGTATTTT.

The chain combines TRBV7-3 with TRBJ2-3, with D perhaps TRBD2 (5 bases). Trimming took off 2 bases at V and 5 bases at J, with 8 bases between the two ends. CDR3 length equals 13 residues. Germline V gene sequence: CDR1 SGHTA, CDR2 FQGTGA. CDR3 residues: CASSLSGGDTQYF. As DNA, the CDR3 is TGTGCCAGCAGCTTATCCGGAGGAGATACGCAGTATTTT.

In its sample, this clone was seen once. CDR3 in amino acids: CASSLTGGRDDTEAFF. The CDR3 DNA is TGTGCCAGCAGCTTAACGGGAGGGCGGGATGACACTGAAGCTTTCTTT. V and J are TRBV7-3 and TRBJ1-1; the D is unclear. The length of the CDR3 is 16 residues. V shed 0 bases and J shed 3 bases, with 14 bases lying between them. Germline CDR1 reads SGHTA; CDR2 reads FQGTGA.

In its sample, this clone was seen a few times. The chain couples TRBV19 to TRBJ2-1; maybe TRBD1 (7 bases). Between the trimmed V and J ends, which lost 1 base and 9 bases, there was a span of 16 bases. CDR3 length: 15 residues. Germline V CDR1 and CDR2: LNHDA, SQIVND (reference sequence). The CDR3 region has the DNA TGTGCCAGTAGTATAGGCCCAGGGGGGAGCGTTGAGCAGTTCTTC. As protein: CASSIGPGGSVEQFF.

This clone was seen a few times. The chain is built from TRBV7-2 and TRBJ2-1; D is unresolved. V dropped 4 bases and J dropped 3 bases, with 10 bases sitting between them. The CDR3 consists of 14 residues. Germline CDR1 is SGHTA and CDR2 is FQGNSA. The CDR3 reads CASSSDNHYNEQFF. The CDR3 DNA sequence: TGTGCCAGCAGCTCAGACAACCACTACAATGAGCAGTTCTTC. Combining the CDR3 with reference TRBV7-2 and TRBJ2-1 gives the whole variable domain GAGVSQSPSNKVTEKGKDVELRCDPISGHTALYWYRQSLGQGLEFLIYFQGNSAPDKSGLPSDRFSAERTGGSVSTLTIQRTQQEDSAVYLCASSSDNHYNEQFFGPGTRLTVL.